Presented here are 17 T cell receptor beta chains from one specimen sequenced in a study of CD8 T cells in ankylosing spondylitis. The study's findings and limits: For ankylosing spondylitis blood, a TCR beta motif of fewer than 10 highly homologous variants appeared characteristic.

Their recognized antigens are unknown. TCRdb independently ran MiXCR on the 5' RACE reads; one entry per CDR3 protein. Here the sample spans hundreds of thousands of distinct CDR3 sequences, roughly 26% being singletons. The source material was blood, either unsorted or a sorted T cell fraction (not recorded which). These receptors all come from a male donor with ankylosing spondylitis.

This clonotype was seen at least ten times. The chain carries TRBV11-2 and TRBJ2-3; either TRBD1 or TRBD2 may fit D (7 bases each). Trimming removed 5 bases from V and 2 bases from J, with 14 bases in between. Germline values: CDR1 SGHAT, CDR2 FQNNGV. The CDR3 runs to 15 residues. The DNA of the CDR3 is TGTGCCAGCAGCCAGGGGGGGTCTGCCACAGATACGCAGTATTTT. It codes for CASSQGGSATDTQYF.

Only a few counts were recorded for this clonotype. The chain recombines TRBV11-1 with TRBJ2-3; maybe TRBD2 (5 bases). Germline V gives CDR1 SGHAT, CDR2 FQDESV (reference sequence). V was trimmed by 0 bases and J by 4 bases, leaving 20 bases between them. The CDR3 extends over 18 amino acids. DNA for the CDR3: TGTGCCAGCAGCTTAGCGCGTTTTGAGGGTTTTAGCGCAGATACGCAGTATTTT. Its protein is CASSLARFEGFSADTQYF.

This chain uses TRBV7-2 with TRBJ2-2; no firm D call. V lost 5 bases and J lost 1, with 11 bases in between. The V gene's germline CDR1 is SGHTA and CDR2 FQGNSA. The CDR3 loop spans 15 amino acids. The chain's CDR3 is CASSLWTENTGELFF. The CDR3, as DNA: TGTGCCAGCAGCCTATGGACGGAGAACACCGGGGAGCTGTTTTTT.

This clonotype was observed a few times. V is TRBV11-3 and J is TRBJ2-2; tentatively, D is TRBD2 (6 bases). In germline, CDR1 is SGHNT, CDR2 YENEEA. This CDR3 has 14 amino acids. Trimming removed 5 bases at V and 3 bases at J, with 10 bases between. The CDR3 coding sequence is TGTGCCAGCAGCCCTGGAGGGTACACCGGGGAGCTGTTTTTT. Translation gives CASSPGGYTGELFF.

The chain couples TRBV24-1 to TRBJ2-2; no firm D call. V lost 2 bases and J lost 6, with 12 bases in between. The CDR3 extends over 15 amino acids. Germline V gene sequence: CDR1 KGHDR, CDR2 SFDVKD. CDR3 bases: TGTGCCACCAGTGATTCCCCAAGTTGGGCCGGGGAGCTGTTTTTT. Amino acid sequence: CATSDSPSWAGELFF.

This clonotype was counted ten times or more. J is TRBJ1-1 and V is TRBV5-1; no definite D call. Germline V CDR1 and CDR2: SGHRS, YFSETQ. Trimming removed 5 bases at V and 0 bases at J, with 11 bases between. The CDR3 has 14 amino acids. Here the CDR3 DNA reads TGCGCCAGCAGTTTTTATTCAGTGAACACTGAAGCTTTCTTT. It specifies CASSFYSVNTEAFF.

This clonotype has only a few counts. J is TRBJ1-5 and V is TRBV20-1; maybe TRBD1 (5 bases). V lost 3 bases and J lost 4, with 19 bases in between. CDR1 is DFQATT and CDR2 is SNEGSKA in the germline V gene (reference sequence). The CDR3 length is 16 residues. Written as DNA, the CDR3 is TGCAGTGCTAGGCCAATTCAAGGGGCCGAAAATCAGCCCCAGCATTTT. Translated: CSARPIQGAENQPQHF.

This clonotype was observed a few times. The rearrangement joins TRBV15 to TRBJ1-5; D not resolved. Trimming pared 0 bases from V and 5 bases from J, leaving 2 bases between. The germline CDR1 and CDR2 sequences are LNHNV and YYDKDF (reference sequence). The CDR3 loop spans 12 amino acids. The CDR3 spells CATSRDDQPQHF. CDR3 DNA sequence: TGTGCCACCAGCAGAGATGATCAGCCCCAGCATTTT.

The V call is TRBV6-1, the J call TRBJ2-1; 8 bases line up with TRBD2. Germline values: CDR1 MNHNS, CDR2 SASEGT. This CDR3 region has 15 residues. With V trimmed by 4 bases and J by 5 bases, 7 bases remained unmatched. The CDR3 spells CASSGRLAHHNEQFF. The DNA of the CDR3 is TGTGCCAGCAGTGGGAGACTAGCGCATCACAATGAGCAGTTCTTC.

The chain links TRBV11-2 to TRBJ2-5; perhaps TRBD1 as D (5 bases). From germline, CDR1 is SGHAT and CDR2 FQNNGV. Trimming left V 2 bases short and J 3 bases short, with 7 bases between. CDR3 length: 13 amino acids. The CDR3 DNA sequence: TGTGCCAGCAGCTTACAGGGTAAAGAGACCCAGTACTTC. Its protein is CASSLQGKETQYF.

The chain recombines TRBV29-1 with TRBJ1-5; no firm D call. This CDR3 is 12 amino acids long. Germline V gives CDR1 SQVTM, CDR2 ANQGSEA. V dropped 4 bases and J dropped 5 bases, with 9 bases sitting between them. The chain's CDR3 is CSVGTGDQPQHF. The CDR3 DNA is TGCAGCGTTGGGACTGGGGATCAGCCCCAGCATTTT.

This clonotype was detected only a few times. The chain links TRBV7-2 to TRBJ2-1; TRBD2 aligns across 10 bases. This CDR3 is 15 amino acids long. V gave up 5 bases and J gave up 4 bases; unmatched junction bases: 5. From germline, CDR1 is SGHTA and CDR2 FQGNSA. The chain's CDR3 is CASSTGTSVYNEQFF. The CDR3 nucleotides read TGTGCCAGCAGCACCGGGACTAGCGTATACAATGAGCAGTTCTTC.

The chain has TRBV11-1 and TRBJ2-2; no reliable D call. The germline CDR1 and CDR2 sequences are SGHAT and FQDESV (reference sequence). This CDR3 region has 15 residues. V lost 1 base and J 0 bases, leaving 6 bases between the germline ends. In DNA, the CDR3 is TGTGCCAGCAGCTTAGAGGGCGCGAACACCGGGGAGCTGTTTTTT. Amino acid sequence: CASSLEGANTGELFF.

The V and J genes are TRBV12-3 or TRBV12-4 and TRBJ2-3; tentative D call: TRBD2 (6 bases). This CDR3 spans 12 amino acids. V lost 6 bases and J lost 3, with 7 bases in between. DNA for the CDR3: TGTGCCAGCAGGGGACTTACAGATACGCAGTATTTT. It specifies CASRGLTDTQYF.

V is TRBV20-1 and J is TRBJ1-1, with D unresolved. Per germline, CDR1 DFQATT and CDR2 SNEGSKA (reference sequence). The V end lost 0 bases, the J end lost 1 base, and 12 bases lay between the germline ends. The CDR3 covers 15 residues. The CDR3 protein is CSARDSGIPNTEAFF. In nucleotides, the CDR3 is TGCAGTGCTAGAGATTCGGGCATCCCGAACACTGAAGCTTTCTTT.

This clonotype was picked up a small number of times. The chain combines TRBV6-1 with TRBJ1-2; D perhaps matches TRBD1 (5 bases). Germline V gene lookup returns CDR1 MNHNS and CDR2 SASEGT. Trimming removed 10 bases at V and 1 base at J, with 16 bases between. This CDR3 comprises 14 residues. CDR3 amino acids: CANNRDGDNYGYTF. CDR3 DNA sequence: TGTGCCAACAACCGGGACGGAGATAACTATGGCTACACCTTC.

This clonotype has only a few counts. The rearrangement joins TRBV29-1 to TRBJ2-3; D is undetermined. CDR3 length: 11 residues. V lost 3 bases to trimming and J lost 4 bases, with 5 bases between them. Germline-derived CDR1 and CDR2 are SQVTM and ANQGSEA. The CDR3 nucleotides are TGCAGCGTTGATGTGGCAGATACGCAGTATTTT. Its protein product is CSVDVADTQYF.